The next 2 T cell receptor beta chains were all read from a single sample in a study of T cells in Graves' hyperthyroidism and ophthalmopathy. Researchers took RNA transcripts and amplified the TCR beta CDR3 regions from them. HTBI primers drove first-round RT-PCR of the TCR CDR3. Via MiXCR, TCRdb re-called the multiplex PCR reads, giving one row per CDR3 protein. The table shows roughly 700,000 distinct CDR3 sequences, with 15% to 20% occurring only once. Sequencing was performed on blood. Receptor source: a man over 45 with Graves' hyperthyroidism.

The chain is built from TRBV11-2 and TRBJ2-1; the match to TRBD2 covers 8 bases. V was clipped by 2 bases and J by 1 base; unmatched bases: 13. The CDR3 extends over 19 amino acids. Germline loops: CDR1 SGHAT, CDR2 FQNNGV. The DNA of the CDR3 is TGTGCCAGCAGCTTACCAGGGATAACTAGCGGCCGTTCCTACAATGAGCAGTTCTTC. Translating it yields CASSLPGITSGRSYNEQFF.

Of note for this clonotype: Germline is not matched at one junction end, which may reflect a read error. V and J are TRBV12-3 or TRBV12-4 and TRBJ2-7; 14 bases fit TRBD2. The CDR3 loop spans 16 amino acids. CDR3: CASSSQGLAGAVEQYF. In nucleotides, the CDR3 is TGCGCCAGCAGTTCCCAGGGACTAGCGGGAGCGGTCGAGCAGTACTTC.